One sample yielded the 14 T cell receptor beta chains listed below, sequenced in a study of cytomegalovirus exposure and HLA in healthy donors. The PCR was carried out with 60 Vbeta primers and 13 Jbeta primers. Profiled with immunoSEQ multiplex PCR; TCRdb holds only in-frame clones, not every one. The profile shows around 100,000 clones, over 70% of them singletons. Sequencing was done on a sample of PBMCs. Receptors were obtained from a man aged 50 to 60 in good health and CMV-seropositive.

This chain links TRBV9 with TRBJ1-1; the D is unclear. V lost 0 bases and J lost 5, with 8 bases in between. The CDR3 sequence is 13 residues long. Germline V gives CDR1 SGDLS, CDR2 YYNGEE. CDR3 sequence: CASSVDPGTEAFF. Written as DNA, the CDR3 is TGTGCCAGCAGCGTAGATCCGGGAACTGAAGCTTTCTTT.

The V and J genes are TRBV27 and TRBJ2-1; no firm D call. Germline CDR1 is MNHEY and CDR2 is SMNVEV (reference sequence). Trimming shortened V by 6 bases and J by 10 bases, and 16 bases separated the two germline ends. This CDR3 comprises 13 residues. In nucleotides, the CDR3 is TGTGCCAGCAGCCCCTTAAATGTACAGGAGCAGTTCTTC. Translation gives CASSPLNVQEQFF.

This sequence joins TRBV25-1 and TRBJ2-1; D is possibly TRBD2 (6 bases). The germline V gene has CDR1 MGHDK and CDR2 SYGVNS. The length of the CDR3 is 17 residues. V was cut by 1 base and J by 0 bases, with 13 bases left in between. The CDR3: CASSEFSSSDSYNEQFF. As DNA, the CDR3 is TGTGCCAGCAGTGAATTCTCCTCTAGCGACTCCTACAATGAGCAGTTCTTC.

V usage is TRBV13 and J usage is TRBJ2-3; unclear D gene. In germline, CDR1 is PRHDT, CDR2 FYEKMQ (reference sequence). The germline V and J ends were trimmed by 5 bases and 5 bases, with 5 bases remaining between them. This CDR3 spans 11 amino acids. CDR3: CASSRQDTQYF. Written as DNA, the CDR3 is TGTGCCAGCAGCCGACAAGATACGCAGTATTTT.

In nucleotides, the CDR3 is TGTGCCATCAGTGAGTCGTTGGCGGGAGAGAGCTCCTACGAGCAGTACTTC. Residues: CAISESLAGESSYEQYF. The J gene is TRBJ2-7, the V gene TRBV10-3, with 7 positions matching TRBD2. The germline CDR1 and CDR2 sequences are ENHRY and SYGVKD. The CDR3 totals 17 residues. J gave up 0 bases and V 0 bases, and 8 bases lay outside the gene matches.

V is TRBV5-4 and J is TRBJ2-7; TRBD1 matches 7 bases. Germline V gives CDR1 SGHNT, CDR2 YYREEE (reference sequence). Losses at the gene ends were 7 bases for V and 5 bases for J; bases not matched to a gene: 9. The CDR3 loop spans 13 amino acids. CDR3 protein: CASGTQGSNEQYF. The CDR3 nucleotides are TGTGCCAGCGGAACACAGGGGTCGAACGAGCAGTACTTC.

The CDR3 DNA follows: TGTGCCTGGAGTCCCCGGGACAGGGGGGAGGTAGCCAAAAACATTCAGTACTTC. Translation gives CAWSPRDRGEVAKNIQYF. The chain joins TRBV30 to TRBJ2-4, with 11 bases identical to TRBD1. CDR1 and CDR2 from the germline V gene are GTSNPN and SVGIG (reference sequence). This CDR3 is built from 18 residues. V lost 2 bases to trimming and J lost 0 bases; unmatched junction nucleotides: 9. Full variable domain (outside the CDR3, taken from reference TRBV30 and TRBJ2-4): SQTIHQWPATLVQPVGSPLSLECTVEGTSNPNLYWYRQAAGRGLQLLFYSVGIGQISSEVPQNLSASRPQDRQFILSSKKLLLSDSGFYLCAWSPRDRGEVAKNIQYFGAGTRLSVL.

The CDR3 sequence is CASSLRPAGPDTQYF. CDR3 coding DNA: TGCGCCAGCAGCTTGAGACCTGCGGGACCAGATACGCAGTATTTT. The chain carries TRBV5-1 and TRBJ2-3; the D gene is possibly TRBD2 (6 bases). The CDR3 covers 15 residues. Germline CDR1 SGHRS, CDR2 YFSETQ. V was trimmed by 1 base and J by 4 bases, leaving 13 bases between them.

This chain links TRBV28 with TRBJ1-5; D uncertain. V lost 5 bases to trimming and J lost 0 bases, with 17 bases between them. Per the germline V gene, CDR1 is MDHEN and CDR2 is SYDVKM. There are 17 residues in the CDR3. The CDR3: CASSLYAGANSNQPQHF. DNA for the CDR3: TGTGCCAGCAGTCTCTACGCGGGCGCTAATAGCAATCAGCCCCAGCATTTT.

This chain links TRBV4-2 with TRBJ1-3, with unresolved D. Per the germline V gene, CDR1 is LGHNA and CDR2 is YNFKEQ. CDR3 length: 16 residues. Trimming took 0 bases from V and 0 from J, leaving 9 bases between them. CDR3 DNA: TGTGCCAGCAGCCAAGATTCTGGGAGCTCTGGAAACACCATATATTTT. Its protein is CASSQDSGSSGNTIYF.

This chain joins TRBV7-9 and TRBJ2-7; possible D gene TRBD2, 5 bases. This CDR3 is 15 amino acids long. V lost 5 bases, J lost 6 bases, and 20 bases lay in between. Germline-derived CDR1 and CDR2 are SEHNR and FQNEAQ (reference sequence). The CDR3 sequence is CASSPPYPIAGEQYF. CDR3 in DNA: TGTGCCAGCAGCCCACCTTATCCTATCGCGGGCGAGCAGTACTTC.

The V and J genes are TRBV2 and TRBJ2-1, with 8 nucleotides matching TRBD2. From germline, CDR1 is SNHLY and CDR2 FYNNEI. The V gene end was trimmed by 5 bases and the J gene end by 7 bases; junction bases not matched to a gene: 16. This CDR3 comprises 17 residues. DNA for the CDR3: TGTGCCAGCAGTTTTCCCCATACGGGAGGGCCGCTTAATGAGCAGTTCTTC. Encoded protein: CASSFPHTGGPLNEQFF.

The chain joins TRBV2 to TRBJ2-7, with 11 positions matching TRBD2. Germline V gives CDR1 SNHLY, CDR2 FYNNEI. This CDR3 is built from 14 residues. J gave up 4 bases and V 4 bases, and 3 bases lay outside the gene matches. The CDR3 DNA is TGTGCCAGCAGTGTTACTAGCGGGAGTTACGAGCAGTACTTC. It is translated as CASSVTSGSYEQYF.

CDR3 protein: CASSIGQGTEAFF. As DNA, the CDR3 is TGTGCCAGTAGTATAGGACAGGGCACTGAAGCTTTCTTT. V usage is TRBV19 and J usage is TRBJ1-1; TRBD1 matches at 7 bases. In germline, CDR1 is LNHDA, CDR2 SQIVND (reference sequence). The junction had 0 bases not matched to a gene; V was cut back by 1 base and J by 4 bases. This CDR3 has 13 amino acids.